This T cell receptor beta chain was profiled in a study of blood T cell repertoires in COVID-19. The assay was immunoSEQ multiplex PCR, and TCRdb's table has in-frame clones only and misses some. The sample lists over 45,000 clones, roughly 80% occurring once. Germline V gives CDR1 SQVTM, CDR2 ANQGSEA. The V and J ends lost 0 bases and 0 bases respectively, with 9 bases between them. The CDR3 runs 14 residues. This receptor was identified in a human donor in a cohort sampled during active or convalescent COVID-19. The chain links TRBV29-1 to TRBJ2-7, with D possibly matching TRBD1 (5 bases). The sequenced sample consisted of peripheral blood. CDR3 coding DNA: TGCAGCGTTGAAGATCAGGACACCTCCTACGAGCAGTACTTC. Translating it yields CSVEDQDTSYEQYF.